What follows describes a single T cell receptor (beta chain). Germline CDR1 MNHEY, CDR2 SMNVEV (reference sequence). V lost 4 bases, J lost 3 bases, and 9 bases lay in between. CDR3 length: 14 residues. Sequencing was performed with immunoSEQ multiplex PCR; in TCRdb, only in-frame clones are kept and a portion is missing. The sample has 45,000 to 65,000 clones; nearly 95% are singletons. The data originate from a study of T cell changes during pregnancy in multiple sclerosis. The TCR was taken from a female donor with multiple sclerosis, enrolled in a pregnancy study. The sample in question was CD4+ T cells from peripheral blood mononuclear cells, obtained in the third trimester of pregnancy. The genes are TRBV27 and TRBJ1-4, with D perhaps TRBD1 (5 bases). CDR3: CASSYQGSNEKLFF. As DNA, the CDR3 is TGTGCCAGCAGTTATCAGGGCTCTAATGAAAAACTGTTTTTT.